What follows are 5 T cell receptor beta chains derived from one specimen sequenced in a study of shared clonotypes between healthy human individuals. The repertoire was sequenced with immunoSEQ multiplex PCR; TCRdb's copy has only in-frame clones and lacks some. This table has roughly 2.6 million clones, around nine tenths appearing once. Sample: naive CD4+ T cells sorted from blood. Subset meaning: CD45RA+ positively selected. The source of these receptors is a man aged 18-30 years in good health.

The rearrangement uses TRBV7-2 and TRBJ2-2, with D perhaps matching TRBD2 (5 bases). Germline V gene lookup returns CDR1 SGHTA and CDR2 FQGNSA. CDR3 length: 15 amino acids. V gave up 5 bases and J gave up 7 bases, with 17 bases separating them. The CDR3 sequence is CASSLRPLGSGELFF. The CDR3 nucleotides are TGTGCCAGCAGCCTAAGGCCGCTGGGGAGCGGGGAGCTGTTTTTT.

V and J are TRBV30 and TRBJ2-7, with 10 bases identical to TRBD1. Trimming took 4 bases from V and 1 from J; bases not matched to a gene: 4. Germline CDR1 is GTSNPN and CDR2 is SVGIG (reference sequence). The CDR3 loop spans 14 amino acids. The CDR3 region is CAWTDRGRSYEQYF. The CDR3 DNA is TGTGCCTGGACGGACAGGGGGAGGTCCTACGAGCAGTACTTC.

J is TRBJ1-6 and V is TRBV6-5; D is ambiguous. Looked up from germline, CDR1 is MNHEY and CDR2 is SVGAGI. Between the trimmed V and J ends, which lost 6 bases and 0 bases, there was a span of 9 bases. The CDR3 runs 15 residues. The CDR3 sequence: CASSDSSSYNSPLHF. The CDR3 DNA sequence: TGTGCCAGCAGCGACTCCAGCTCCTATAATTCACCCCTCCACTTT.

The J gene is TRBJ1-4, the V gene TRBV5-1; tentatively, D is TRBD1 (5 bases). The CDR3 runs to 14 residues. V dropped 7 bases and J dropped 2 bases, with 12 bases sitting between them. Germline V gene data show CDR1 as SGHRS and CDR2 as YFSETQ. The CDR3 DNA follows: TGCGCCAGCGCAGCCGGGGGTACTAATGAAAAACTGTTTTTT. Protein sequence: CASAAGGTNEKLFF. Combining the CDR3 with reference TRBV5-1 and TRBJ1-4 gives the whole variable domain KAGVTQTPRYLIKTRGQQVTLSCSPISGHRSVSWYQQTPGQGLQFLFEYFSETQRNKGNFPGRFSGRQFSNSRSEMNVSTLELGDSALYLCASAAGGTNEKLFFGSGTQLSVL.

CDR3 amino acids: CASSWPRTGSGNTIYF. The CDR3 nucleotides read TGTGCCAGCAGTTGGCCCCGGACAGGCTCTGGAAACACCATATATTTT. The J gene is TRBJ1-3, the V gene TRBV2, with TRBD1 identical over 7 bases. The CDR3 is 16 residues long. The J segment lost 0 bases and the V segment lost 5 bases, leaving 7 bases of the junction unmatched. Per germline, CDR1 SNHLY and CDR2 FYNNEI.